The 28 T cell receptor beta chains given below trace back to one sample, sequenced in a study of T-cell memory formation after mild COVID-19. One entry per CDR3 protein, called by TCRdb with MiXCR from the 5' RACE reads. This sample has roughly 120,000 distinct CDR3 sequences; about 17% occur once, and the top ten carry about 14%. Material: PBMCs or a T cell subset sorted from them (not recorded which). Source of these receptors: an adult woman who had mild COVID-19 (a few samples of this study predate the infection). Cell type and time point are not known.

The chain joins TRBV4-2 to TRBJ2-3; TRBD1 agrees at 8 bases. There are 15 residues in the CDR3. Per the germline V gene, CDR1 is LGHNA and CDR2 is YNFKEQ. V trimming: 1 base; J trimming: 4 bases; junction bases outside the gene matches: 4. The CDR3 region is CASSQGPTGADTQYF. CDR3 in DNA: TGTGCCAGCAGCCAAGGGCCGACAGGGGCAGATACGCAGTATTTT.

V usage is TRBV19 and J usage is TRBJ2-2; D gene ambiguous. Trimming removed 5 bases at V and 7 bases at J, with 11 bases between. The CDR3 has 13 residues. The germline V gene encodes CDR1 LNHDA and CDR2 SQIVND (reference sequence). Here the CDR3 reads CASSDPLGGELFF. CDR3 coding DNA: TGTGCCAGTAGTGACCCTTTGGGCGGGGAGCTGTTTTTT.

The chain combines TRBV5-1 with TRBJ1-2; perhaps TRBD1 as D (5 bases). The germline CDR1 and CDR2 sequences are SGHRS and YFSETQ. The CDR3 totals 14 residues. V dropped 1 base and J dropped 6 bases, with 13 bases sitting between them. The CDR3 sequence is CASSLSGGSNGYTF. The CDR3 bases are TGCGCCAGCAGCTTGTCCGGGGGGAGTAATGGCTACACCTTC.

V usage is TRBV13 and J usage is TRBJ1-1; D unresolved. The CDR3 totals 12 residues. Germline V gives CDR1 PRHDT, CDR2 FYEKMQ (reference sequence). V was clipped by 6 bases and J by 0 bases, with 5 bases between them. CDR3 DNA sequence: TGTGCCAGCAGAGTAGTGAACACTGAAGCTTTCTTT. This gives the protein CASRVVNTEAFF.

This clonotype was detected only a few times. One end of the junction does not line up with germline, which may come from a read error. V usage is TRBV7-7 and J usage is TRBJ2-1, with D possibly being TRBD2 (6 bases). CDR1 is SSHAT and CDR2 is FNYEAQ in the germline V gene (reference sequence). The CDR3 runs 14 residues. CDR3 amino acids: CASSPEGLAAEQFF. In DNA, the CDR3 is TGTGCTAGCAGCCCGGAGGGCCTTGCAGCTGAGCAGTTCTTC.

The CDR3 reads CSVGSSGGIGTDTQYF. The CDR3 DNA sequence: TGCAGCGTTGGGTCTAGCGGGGGCATTGGAACAGATACGCAGTATTTT. The V and J genes are TRBV29-1 and TRBJ2-3; 10 bases align to TRBD2. The germline V gene has CDR1 SQVTM and CDR2 ANQGSEA. J lost 3 bases, V lost 4 bases, and 10 bases had no gene match. CDR3 length equals 16 residues.

This clonotype appeared a few times. The genes are TRBV6-2 or TRBV6-3 and TRBJ2-1; perhaps TRBD1 as D (5 bases). The CDR3 length is 12 residues. Germline V gives CDR1 MNHEY, CDR2 SVGEGT. Trimming took 4 bases from V and 8 from J, leaving 9 bases between them. CDR3 in amino acids: CASSSAGYEQFF. In DNA form, the CDR3 reads TGTGCCAGCAGTTCGGCAGGGTATGAGCAGTTCTTC.

This clonotype was found a few times. J is TRBJ2-7 and V is TRBV15; D is uncertain. The germline V and J ends were trimmed by 3 bases and 1 base, with 7 bases remaining between them. The germline CDR1 and CDR2 sequences are LNHNV and YYDKDF (reference sequence). The CDR3 runs to 13 residues. The CDR3 is CATSRGASYEQYF. As DNA, the CDR3 is TGTGCCACCAGCAGGGGCGCATCCTACGAGCAGTACTTC. The full variable domain, rest sourced from reference TRBV15 and TRBJ2-7, is DAMVIQNPRYQVTQFGKPVTLSCSQTLNHNVMYWYQQKSSQAPKLLFHYYDKDFNNEADTPDNFQSRRPNTSFCFLDIRSPGLGDTAMYLCATSRGASYEQYFGPGTRLTVT.

The chain combines TRBV7-2 with TRBJ2-5; a possible D gene is TRBD2 (6 bases). Per germline, CDR1 SGHTA and CDR2 FQGNSA. The CDR3 runs 14 residues. The V end was cut by 0 bases, the J end by 5 bases, with 10 bases between. The CDR3 bases are TGTGCCAGCAGCTTAGCGCTAGGAGGGGAGACCCAGTACTTC. Encoded protein: CASSLALGGETQYF.

This clonotype was detected only a few times. This chain links TRBV9 with TRBJ2-1; no clear D. The CDR3 covers 15 residues. Germline CDR1 is SGDLS and CDR2 is YYNGEE. V was shortened by 0 bases and J by 0 bases, with 7 bases between the two germline ends. The CDR3 DNA is TGTGCCAGCAGCGTAGGCCCTAGCTCCTACAATGAGCAGTTCTTC. Its protein is CASSVGPSSYNEQFF.

This clonotype was counted only a few times. The chain has TRBV4-1 and TRBJ2-7; D gene uncertain. Deletions cut 2 bases from V and 4 bases from J, with 9 bases between. CDR1 MGHRA and CDR2 YSYEKL come from the germline V gene. The CDR3 totals 13 residues. The CDR3 DNA reads as TGCGCCAGCAGCCAATCAGAGGCGTACGAGCAGTACTTC. As protein: CASSQSEAYEQYF.

This clonotype was picked up a small number of times. The rearrangement joins TRBV12-3 or TRBV12-4 to TRBJ2-2; 9 bases align to TRBD1. V shed 5 bases, J shed 7 bases, and the junction held 8 bases outside the gene matches. This CDR3 has 15 residues. For the CDR3, the DNA is TGTGCCAGCAGTCCGGGACAGGGACCTAACGGGGAGCTGTTTTTT. Amino acid sequence: CASSPGQGPNGELFF.

There are a few counts of this clonotype. The chain joins TRBV10-3 to TRBJ2-5, with 7 bases that match TRBD2. CDR1 is ENHRY, CDR2 SYGVKD, per germline. The CDR3 runs to 16 residues. V trimming: 5 bases; J trimming: 4 bases; junction bases outside the gene matches: 13. Here the CDR3 reads CAISTSSAGRGETQYF. Written as DNA, the CDR3 is TGTGCCATCAGTACTTCGAGTGCAGGGAGGGGAGAGACCCAGTACTTC.

This clonotype has more than one count but fewer than ten. CDR3 DNA sequence: TGTGCCAGCAGCCAGTCCATTGGGTTGCGAGAGACCCAGTACTTC. Translating gives CASSQSIGLRETQYF. The chain joins TRBV3-1 to TRBJ2-5, with D unclear. Germline CDR1 LGHDT, CDR2 YNNKEL (reference sequence). The CDR3 is 15 amino acids. V lost 3 bases and J lost 4, with 15 bases in between.

The chain has TRBV19 and TRBJ2-6; no clear D. CDR1 and CDR2 from the germline V gene are LNHDA and SQIVND (reference sequence). V dropped 4 bases and J dropped 0 bases, with 4 bases sitting between them. There are 14 residues in the CDR3. The CDR3 nucleotides read TGTGCCAGTAGTAGGACCTCTGGGGCCAACGTCCTGACTTTC. It translates to CASSRTSGANVLTF.

V gene TRBV6-5 combines with J gene TRBJ2-5, with D tentatively TRBD1 (6 bases). Germline CDR1 is MNHEY and CDR2 is SVGAGI. V dropped 2 bases and J dropped 5 bases, with 15 bases sitting between them. The CDR3 sequence is 15 residues long. The CDR3 sequence: CASSYPQGDRETQYF. CDR3 nucleotides: TGTGCCAGCAGTTACCCACAGGGAGACAGGGAGACCCAGTACTTC.

This clonotype showed up just a few times. The chain carries TRBV5-1 and TRBJ2-3; 8 bases map to TRBD1. The CDR3 runs to 16 residues. The J segment lost 2 bases and the V segment lost 0 bases, leaving 5 bases of the junction unmatched. Germline V gives CDR1 SGHRS, CDR2 YFSETQ. CDR3 nucleotides: TGCGCCAGCAGCTTGGCCGGGACAGGTTCCACAGATACGCAGTATTTT. This sequence encodes CASSLAGTGSTDTQYF.

The genes are TRBV4-3 and TRBJ2-5; D is uncertain. CDR1 LGHNA and CDR2 YSLEER come from the germline V gene. The CDR3 is 13 amino acids. The V gene lost 3 bases and the J gene lost 5 bases, with 10 bases spanning the gap. CDR3 DNA: TGCGCCAGCAGCCATGGCGCCTCGGAGACCCAGTACTTC. Translating gives CASSHGASETQYF.

The rearrangement joins TRBV12-3 or TRBV12-4 to TRBJ2-3; D possibly matches TRBD1 or TRBD2 (5 bases each). The CDR3 is made up of 16 amino acids. V lost 5 bases and J 2 bases, leaving 17 bases between the germline ends. The CDR3 DNA reads TGTGCCAGCAGTCCACCGGGGCGACGATCCACAGATACGCAGTATTTT. This codes for CASSPPGRRSTDTQYF.

The chain links TRBV9 to TRBJ2-3; unclear D gene. The V gene lost 3 bases and the J gene lost 1 base, with 9 bases spanning the gap. The germline V gene encodes CDR1 SGDLS and CDR2 YYNGEE. This CDR3 is 14 amino acids long. CDR3 in DNA: TGTGCCAGCAGCGATAGATCCCGCACAGATACGCAGTATTTT. Its translation is CASSDRSRTDTQYF.

The sample holds a few counts of this clonotype. The rearrangement uses TRBV7-9 and TRBJ1-3; no firm D call. This CDR3 comprises 13 residues. V was shortened by 2 bases and J by 1 base, with 3 bases between the two germline ends. Germline assignment: CDR1 SEHNR and CDR2 FQNEAQ (reference sequence). CDR3 amino acids: CASSLSSGNTIYF. The CDR3 coding sequence is TGTGCCAGCAGCTTATCTTCTGGAAACACCATATATTTT.

The chain joins TRBV6-2 or TRBV6-3 to TRBJ2-7, with TRBD2 matching 9 bases. This CDR3 comprises 13 residues. Germline V gene lookup returns CDR1 MNHEY and CDR2 SVGEGT. V trimming: 7 bases; J trimming: 9 bases; junction bases outside the gene matches: 10. The CDR3 DNA is TGTGCCAGCAACGGACTAGCGCCTATGGGGCAGTACTTC. The encoded protein is CASNGLAPMGQYF.

The chain carries TRBV3-1 and TRBJ1-2; 7 bases line up with TRBD1. Per germline, CDR1 LGHDT and CDR2 YNNKEL (reference sequence). The CDR3 consists of 14 residues. J was trimmed by 8 bases and V by 0 bases; bases with no gene match: 6. The CDR3 spells CASSQDRGGSGYTF. CDR3 sequence (DNA): TGTGCCAGCAGCCAAGATCGAGGGGGCAGCGGCTACACCTTC.

The chain joins TRBV9 to TRBJ2-1; 11 positions agree with TRBD2. V lost 3 bases and J lost 6; bases outside the gene matches: 11. Germline CDR1 and CDR2: SGDLS and YYNGEE. The CDR3 has 17 residues. The CDR3 nucleotides are TGTGCCAGCAGCGCTTCCCGGGGACTAGCGGAGGGCAATGAGCAGTTCTTC. It specifies CASSASRGLAEGNEQFF.

V and J are TRBV5-1 and TRBJ2-7, with D possibly being TRBD1 (5 bases). This CDR3 region has 13 residues. CDR1 is SGHRS, CDR2 YFSETQ, per germline. The ends were cut back, 3 bases at V and 2 bases at J, with 9 bases in the middle. CDR3 residues: CASSSEGAYEQYF. DNA of the CDR3: TGCGCCAGCAGCTCGGAAGGGGCCTACGAGCAGTACTTC.

This clonotype was picked up a small number of times. The J gene is TRBJ2-1, the V gene TRBV10-3, with D perhaps given as TRBD1 or TRBD2 (5 bases each). V was trimmed by 8 bases and J by 7 bases, leaving 15 bases between them. Germline CDR1 and CDR2: ENHRY and SYGVKD. This CDR3 is built from 13 residues. The CDR3 spells CAIGTGTLNEQFF. The CDR3 nucleotides read TGTGCCATCGGTACCGGGACGTTAAATGAGCAGTTCTTC.

This clonotype was found a few times. Written as DNA, the CDR3 is TGTGCCAGCAGCACTAGACAGGGTAGCACAGATACGCAGTATTTT. It codes for CASSTRQGSTDTQYF. The rearrangement joins TRBV7-3 to TRBJ2-3, with 7 positions matching TRBD1. CDR3 length: 15 residues. CDR1 and CDR2 (germline): SGHTA, FQGTGA. J lost 0 bases, V lost 5 bases, and 5 bases had no gene match.

This clonotype was counted between two and nine times. This chain uses TRBV9 with TRBJ1-6; the D is unclear. Per the germline V gene, CDR1 is SGDLS and CDR2 is YYNGEE. Trimming removed 0 bases from V and 0 bases from J, with 10 bases in between. This CDR3 spans 17 amino acids. The DNA for the CDR3 is TGTGCCAGCAGCGTAGAAGTGGGGAGCTCCTATAATTCACCCCTCCACTTT. Translation gives CASSVEVGSSYNSPLHF.